The 10 T cell receptor beta chains in this list originate from one sample, sequenced in a study of regulatory T cells in long-lasting Graves disease. Through Arm-PCR of CDR3 regions and iRepertoire HTBI primers, TCR beta libraries were built. TCRdb reprocessed the multiplex PCR reads via MiXCR and lists one record per CDR3 protein. The table lists 500,000 to 700,000 distinct CDR3 sequences, approximately 15% of them singletons, with more than 15% in the top ten. Time point indicated: newly diagnosed GD, antithyroid drugs for less than 3 months. Extracted RNA from PBMCs served as the source of the TCR library. Another study also made use of these data, one on T cells in Graves' hyperthyroidism and ophthalmopathy.

The material was peripheral blood mononuclear cells (PBMCs), obtained at new diagnosis, from a patient treated with antithyroid drugs. The receptors stem from a woman in her twenties or thirties with Graves disease.

This clonotype was detected a few times. The chain employs TRBV20-1 and TRBJ1-1; TRBD1 matches at 8 bases. Germline CDR1 DFQATT, CDR2 SNEGSKA (reference sequence). CDR3 size: 13 residues. V lost 4 bases and J lost 1; bases outside the gene matches: 2. The CDR3 loop reads CSAKDRGNTEAFF. In DNA, the CDR3 is TGCAGTGCTAAAGACAGGGGGAACACTGAAGCTTTCTTT.

This sequence joins TRBV19 and TRBJ2-2; TRBD2 aligns across 10 bases. With 3 bases clipped from V and 4 bases from J, the junction kept 8 bases outside the gene matches. This CDR3 spans 17 amino acids. From germline, CDR1 is LNHDA and CDR2 SQIVND (reference sequence). The CDR3 DNA sequence: TGTGCCAGTAGTATCAACCGACTAGCGGGTATCACCGGGGAGCTGTTTTTT. Protein sequence: CASSINRLAGITGELFF.

This clonotype has more than one count but fewer than ten. The chain recombines TRBV3-1 with TRBJ2-3; a possible D gene is TRBD2 (6 bases). From germline, CDR1 is LGHDT and CDR2 YNNKEL (reference sequence). The CDR3 runs to 16 residues. Trimming took off 6 bases at V and 0 bases at J, with 16 bases between the two ends. The CDR3 DNA is TGTGCCAGCAGTCACTCGCGGGGCATTAGCACAGATACGCAGTATTTT. It yields the protein CASSHSRGISTDTQYF.

The table lists this clonotype with a few counts. V and J are TRBV18 and TRBJ2-7; TRBD1 aligns across 9 bases. Germline V gene lookup returns CDR1 KGHSH and CDR2 LQKENI. The V and J ends lost 4 bases and 4 bases, in that order; junction bases with no gene match: 5. This CDR3 is built from 14 residues. In DNA, the CDR3 is TGTGCCAGCTCACTTGGGACAGGGTGGTACGAGCAGTACTTC. Residues: CASSLGTGWYEQYF.

Ten or more counts support this clonotype. V and J are TRBV2 and TRBJ1-3; D call uncertain. The CDR3 has 14 amino acids. V lost 7 bases and J lost 1, with 11 bases in between. Germline V gene sequence: CDR1 SNHLY, CDR2 FYNNEI. The DNA for the CDR3 is TGTGCCAGCAACCGGATAGTTTCTGGAAACACCATATATTTT. It translates to CASNRIVSGNTIYF.

This clonotype was recorded many times. This sequence joins TRBV30 and TRBJ2-7; D is unresolved. The germline V gene has CDR1 GTSNPN and CDR2 SVGIG (reference sequence). Trimming removed 1 base at V and 3 bases at J, with 4 bases between. This CDR3 is 11 amino acids long. Here the CDR3 DNA reads TGTGCCTGGAGTGCCAGCTACGAGCAGTACTTC. This sequence encodes CAWSASYEQYF.

In its sample, this clonotype was seen many times. The chain's CDR3 is CASRLRQGTTNEKLFF. CDR3 in DNA: TGTGCCAGCAGGCTCAGACAGGGAACAACTAATGAAAAACTGTTTTTT. The V call is TRBV2, the J call TRBJ1-4; TRBD1 agrees at 7 bases. The germline CDR1 and CDR2 sequences are SNHLY and FYNNEI. The CDR3 runs 16 residues. The ends lost 6 bases at V and 0 bases at J; junction bases unmatched: 7.

The rearrangement joins TRBV7-2 to TRBJ2-5; either TRBD1 or TRBD2 may supply D (5 bases each). From germline, CDR1 is SGHTA and CDR2 FQGNSA. V lost 5 bases to trimming and J lost 5 bases, with 15 bases between them. There are 14 residues in the CDR3. CDR3 protein: CASSRGPKEETQYF. The DNA of the CDR3 is TGTGCCAGCAGCCGGGGACCAAAAGAGGAGACCCAGTACTTC.

This clonotype was recorded at least ten times. The chain joins TRBV6-2 or TRBV6-3 to TRBJ2-3, with D possibly TRBD2 on 6 matching bases. The germline V gene encodes CDR1 MNHEY and CDR2 SVGEGT. The CDR3 is made up of 15 amino acids. The V and J ends lost 5 bases and 1 base respectively, with 13 bases between them. CDR3 in DNA: TGTGCCAGCAGTGATTCGGCTAGCGGCACAGATACGCAGTATTTT. Amino acids: CASSDSASGTDTQYF.

The rearrangement uses TRBV19 and TRBJ2-2; D gene uncertain. Per germline, CDR1 LNHDA and CDR2 SQIVND (reference sequence). V dropped 8 bases and J dropped 6 bases, with 10 bases sitting between them. The CDR3 is made up of 12 amino acids. DNA for the CDR3: TGTGCCAGTGGTACGCTCCCCGGGGAGCTGTTTTTT. It translates to CASGTLPGELFF. The full variable domain, rest sourced from reference TRBV19 and TRBJ2-2, is DGGITQSPKYLFRKEGQNVTLSCEQNLNHDAMYWYRQDPGQGLRLIYYSQIVNDFQKGDIAEGYSVSREKKESFPLTVTSAQKNPTAFYLCASGTLPGELFFGEGSRLTVL.